Below, 10 T cell receptor beta chains from the same sample are listed, as sequenced in a study of cytomegalovirus exposure and HLA in healthy donors. Vbeta (60) and Jbeta (13) primers were used in the PCR. Measured with immunoSEQ multiplex PCR; TCRdb has only the in-frame clones, and not every one. The sample shows 150,000 to 200,000 clones, approximately 85% of them seen only once. Sequenced material: PBMCs. These receptors originate from a man aged 18 to 30 in good health and CMV-seropositive.

The rearrangement joins TRBV7-8 to TRBJ2-1, with 7 bases fitting TRBD1. This CDR3 has 15 amino acids. Germline assignment: CDR1 SGHVS and CDR2 FQNEAQ. Trimming at V came to 5 bases and at J to 7 bases, leaving 11 bases not matched to a gene. The CDR3 nucleotides are TGTGCCAGCAGCCCAGGGGGTGGTGGAACAAATGAGCAGTTCTTC. This gives the protein CASSPGGGGTNEQFF.

This clone was recorded once. V and J are TRBV30 and TRBJ1-1, with TRBD1 matching 7 bases. The CDR3 is 13 residues long. Per the germline V gene, CDR1 is GTSNPN and CDR2 is SVGIG (reference sequence). V lost 2 bases, J lost 6 bases, and 6 bases stayed unmatched. For the CDR3, the DNA is TGTGCCTGGAGTCTACAGGGGTCGTCTGAAGCTTTCTTT. The encoded protein is CAWSLQGSSEAFF.

The chain couples TRBV6-1 to TRBJ2-2; 9 positions match TRBD2. With V trimmed by 3 bases and J by 3 bases, 5 bases remained unmatched. There are 16 residues in the CDR3. Germline loops: CDR1 MNHNS, CDR2 SASEGT. This CDR3 is CASSDRGGAYTGELFF. CDR3 sequence (DNA): TGTGCCAGCAGTGATCGCGGGGGGGCCTACACCGGGGAGCTGTTTTTT.

The table lists this clone with a few counts. This chain links TRBV6-5 with TRBJ2-7; tentatively, D is TRBD1 (5 bases). This CDR3 contains 13 residues. Trimming cost V 4 bases and J 1 base, with 8 bases left between them. Germline V lookup: CDR1 MNHEY, CDR2 SVGAGI. The CDR3 sequence is CASSWQGSYEQYF. The CDR3 coding sequence is TGTGCCAGCAGTTGGCAGGGTTCCTACGAGCAGTACTTC.

This rearrangement joins TRBV20-1 to TRBJ2-7; D remains ambiguous. V dropped 1 base and J dropped 6 bases, with 7 bases sitting between them. Germline CDR1 DFQATT, CDR2 SNEGSKA (reference sequence). The CDR3 has 11 residues. As DNA, the CDR3 is TGCAGTGCTAGAGTGAGTCGCGAGCAGTACTTC. The encoded protein is CSARVSREQYF.

The V call is TRBV6-4, the J call TRBJ2-3, with 8 bases that match TRBD2. Germline V CDR1 and CDR2: MRHNA, SNTAGT. The length of the CDR3 is 16 residues. V gave up 0 bases and J gave up 1 base; unmatched junction bases: 3. The CDR3 DNA is TGTGCCAGCAGTGACTCTGCAGCGGGGGGCACAGATACGCAGTATTTT. This translates into CASSDSAAGGTDTQYF.

The chain employs TRBV7-9 and TRBJ1-1; 11 positions match TRBD1. Trimming cost V 4 bases and J 4 bases; bases outside gene matches: 2. In germline, CDR1 is SEHNR, CDR2 FQNEAQ (reference sequence). The CDR3 has 14 residues. The CDR3 bases are TGTGCCAGCAGCTACGGGACAGGGGGCACTGAAGCTTTCTTT. It encodes CASSYGTGGTEAFF.

This chain joins TRBV2 and TRBJ1-2, with 9 bases lining up with TRBD1. Germline CDR1 is SNHLY and CDR2 is FYNNEI. V dropped 8 bases and J dropped 0; count of bases not matched to a gene: 7. This CDR3 comprises 15 residues. CDR3 nucleotide sequence: TGTGCCAGCTGGATTGGGACAGGGTCTAACTATGGCTACACCTTC. Protein product: CASWIGTGSNYGYTF.

This clone was detected a few times. CDR3: CASSLRWGDTEAFF. DNA for the CDR3: TGTGCCAGCAGCTTAAGGTGGGGGGACACTGAAGCTTTCTTT. V gene TRBV7-2 combines with J gene TRBJ1-1; tentative D call: TRBD1 (5 bases). The germline V gene encodes CDR1 SGHTA and CDR2 FQGNSA. The V gene lost 2 bases and the J gene lost 3 bases, with 10 bases spanning the gap. CDR3 length: 14 residues.

The chain carries TRBV5-1 and TRBJ2-5; D is perhaps TRBD2 (6 bases). The length of the CDR3 is 13 residues. V was clipped by 4 bases and J by 4 bases, with 11 bases between them. Germline CDR1 and CDR2: SGHRS and YFSETQ. CDR3 in amino acids: CASSVGTPETQYF. The CDR3 DNA follows: TGCGCCAGCAGCGTCGGGACTCCAGAGACCCAGTACTTC.